The rows below give T cell receptor beta chains drawn from one sample of a study of T cell changes during pregnancy in multiple sclerosis. Libraries were prepared by immunoSEQ multiplex PCR; TCRdb keeps only in-frame clonotypes and omits some of them. This table has tens of thousands of clones, 91% appearing once. Source: peripheral blood, taken after pregnancy. The receptors were sampled from a female donor in good health, enrolled as a control in a pregnancy study. Each CDR3 is given with its conserved first and last residue. Fields, in order: V gene, D gene, J gene, clone size, CDR3 DNA, CDR3 protein. The D gene is left open where the match is weak. Clone size is stated in some rows and not others, as once, few, many or a class when expanded.

>TRBV12-5|TRBD2|TRBJ2-7|.
TGTGCTAGTGGTTTGGTGGGACTAGCGGGGGGTGCCTACGAGCAGTACTTC
CASGLVGLAGGAYEQYF
>TRBV5-8|.|TRBJ2-7|.
TGTGCCAGCAGCCGGGACACGGCCTACGAGCAGTACTTC
CASSRDTAYEQYF
>TRBV11-3|.|TRBJ1-1|.
TGTGCCAGCAGCCGCATCTCGGGGGCTTTCTTT
CASSRISGAFF
>TRBV7-2|.|TRBJ1-2|.
TGTGCCAGCAGCTTAGGGGGGCGCGATGGCTACACCTTC
CASSLGGRDGYTF
>TRBV15|.|TRBJ1-1|.
TGTGCCACCAGCAGGGAAACAGGGATGAACACTGAAGCTTTCTTT
CATSRETGMNTEAFF
>TRBV10-3|TRBD2|TRBJ2-1|.
TGTGCCATCAGTGAGCCGAATATAGCGGGGGGTAACAATGAGCAGTTCTTC
CAISEPNIAGGNNEQFF
>TRBV15|.|TRBJ2-1|.
TGTGCCACCAGCAGAGATCCCCCGACTACGGCGGACAATGAGCAGTTCTTC
CATSRDPPTTADNEQFF
>TRBV4-3|TRBD1|TRBJ1-4|.
TGCGCCAGCAGCCACGGGACAGGGACTGAAAAACTGTTTTTT
CASSHGTGTEKLFF
>TRBV7-2|TRBD2|TRBJ2-3|few
TGTGCCAGCAGCTCCTATACGCGGGGGGGGTCAGATACGCAGTATTTT
CASSSYTRGGSDTQYF
>TRBV11-3|TRBD2|TRBJ2-3|.
TGTGCCAGCAGCGGGGGAGCGGGGGCCGCCAGTACGCAGTATTTT
CASSGGAGAASTQYF
>TRBV6-4|TRBD1|TRBJ2-1|once
TGTGCCAGCAGTCCGGGACAGGGGACCTACAATGAGCAGTTCTTC
CASSPGQGTYNEQFF
>TRBV14|.|TRBJ2-1|.
TGTGCCAGCAGCCACCCTAATGAGCAGTTCTTC
CASSHPNEQFF
>TRBV5-4|TRBD1|TRBJ2-1|.
TGTGCCAGCAGCTTTTCCAGGACAGGGCTGCTAGAGTTCTTC
CASSFSRTGLLEFF
>TRBV27|TRBD1|TRBJ1-2|.
TGTGCCAGCAGTTTAACACAGGGACAGAACTATGGCTACACCTTC
CASSLTQGQNYGYTF
>TRBV4-3|.|TRBJ2-2|.
TGCGCCAGCAGCCAAGGCATCGGGGAGCACACCGGGGAGCTGTTTTTT
CASSQGIGEHTGELFF
>TRBV5-6|.|TRBJ1-1|.
TGTGCCAGCAGCTTGTCCCTACAGGGGAACACTGAAGCTTTCTTT
CASSLSLQGNTEAFF
>TRBV18|.|TRBJ1-1|.
TGTGCCAGCTCACCGACAGCAAACCTTGAAGCTTTCTTT
CASSPTANLEAFF
>TRBV7-2|TRBD1|TRBJ2-7|.
TGTGCCAGCAGCTTAGAGCCCTCAGGGGGTTCCTACGAGCAGTACTTC
CASSLEPSGGSYEQYF
>TRBV7-2|.|TRBJ2-5|.
TGTGCCAGCAGCTTAGCCCTCGAGACCCAGTACTTC
CASSLALETQYF
>TRBV10-3|.|TRBJ1-1|.
TGTGCCATCAGTGAGATGGGGCCGGAGAACACTGAAGCTTTCTTT
CAISEMGPENTEAFF
>TRBV5-5|.|TRBJ2-7|.
TGTGCCAGCAGCTTTACCAGGGGCCACGAGCAGTACTTC
CASSFTRGHEQYF
>TRBV7-2|TRBD2|TRBJ2-7|.
TGTGCCAGCAGCTTACCGTGGACTAGCGGGGCTACCTACGAGCAGTACTTC
CASSLPWTSGATYEQYF
>TRBV11-2|TRBD1|TRBJ1-6|.
TGTGCCAGCAGCTTAGCAGGGGGCAAGTCGGGGTTTTCACCCCTCCACTTT
CASSLAGGKSGFSPLHF
>TRBV27|TRBD2|TRBJ2-5|.
TGTGCCAGCTTAGGGGAGGGGGAGACCCAGTACTTC
CASLGEGETQYF
>TRBV10-3|TRBD1|TRBJ2-2|.
TGTGCCGCCTCGCAGGGGGTGATAGTAGCCGGGGAGCTGTTTTTT
CAASQGVIVAGELFF
>TRBV9|TRBD1|TRBJ2-1|.
TGTGCCAGCAGCGTAGCCGACAGGGGGGAATACAATGAGCAGTTCTTC
CASSVADRGEYNEQFF
>TRBV15|.|TRBJ2-5|.
TGTGCCACGTCGAGCGGAAACCAAGAGACCCAGTACTTC
CATSSGNQETQYF
>TRBV20-1|.|TRBJ2-5|.
TGCAGTGCTAGACTAGCAGAGACCCAGTACTTC
CSARLAETQYF
>TRBV6-5|.|TRBJ1-1|.
TGTGCCAGCAGTTACTCTCGACAGGTACTAAACACTGAAGCTTTCTTT
CASSYSRQVLNTEAFF
>TRBV9|.|TRBJ1-1|.
TGTGCCAGCAGCGTATGGGGGGAGGGGGACACTGAAGCTTTCTTT
CASSVWGEGDTEAFF
>TRBV29-1|.|TRBJ1-2|.
TGCAGCGTTGTTTCAGGGGCTAACTATGGCTACACCTTC
CSVVSGANYGYTF
>TRBV19|TRBD1|TRBJ1-2|.
TGTGCCAGCAAACGGACAGGGGGCTATGGCTACACCTTC
CASKRTGGYGYTF
>TRBV4-1|TRBD1|TRBJ1-5|.
TGCGCCAGCAGCCAAGGACAGGGGGGTCAGCCCCAGCATTTT
CASSQGQGGQPQHF
>TRBV4-2|.|TRBJ1-6|.
TGTGCCAGCAGCCAAGATGGGGGACAACTGAGCTCCTATAATTCACCCCTCCACTTT
CASSQDGGQLSSYNSPLHF
>TRBV6-1|.|TRBJ1-3|once
TGTGCCAGCAGGGAAACAGGGACTGGAAACACCATATATTTT
CASRETGTGNTIYF
>TRBV4-1|.|TRBJ2-1|.
TGCGCCAGCAGCCAAGAGGGACCAGGGGGGATGAATGAGCAGTTCTTC
CASSQEGPGGMNEQFF
>TRBV18|.|TRBJ1-1|.
TGTGCCAGCTCACCACTTTGGGATAGTAGCCTAGCCCGTTTGAGCACTGAAGCTTTCTTT
CASSPLWDSSLARLSTEAFF
>TRBV5-1|.|TRBJ2-7|once
TGCGCCAGCAGCTTGGGGGGATTTGGGTACGAGGGCGAGCAGTACTTC
CASSLGGFGYEGEQYF
>TRBV4-1|TRBD1|TRBJ1-4|.
TGCGCCAGCAGACCAGTGGGACAGGGTATTCGGCATGAAAAACTGTTTTTT
CASRPVGQGIRHEKLFF
>TRBV9|TRBD2|TRBJ2-2|.
TGTGCCAGCAGCGTAAGAGCGGGGGGGCCCGGGGAGCTGTTTTTT
CASSVRAGGPGELFF
>TRBV5-4|.|TRBJ2-3|.
TGTGCCAGCAGCTCTCGCGGTGGCACAGATACGCAGTATTTT
CASSSRGGTDTQYF
>TRBV19|TRBD1|TRBJ1-1|.
TGTGCCAGTAGTGGCACAGGGGGGATTTCGACTGAAGCTTTCTTT
CASSGTGGISTEAFF
>TRBV6-1|TRBD1|TRBJ1-4|.
TGTGCCAGCAGTGTAGTTCTCGACAGGGTCTCAGCTAATGAAAAACTGTTTTTT
CASSVVLDRVSANEKLFF
>TRBV5-4|TRBD1|TRBJ1-3|once
TGTGCCAGCAGCTCCCTCCCACTCGGGACAGGCCCTGGAAACACCATATATTTT
CASSSLPLGTGPGNTIYF
>TRBV7-8|.|TRBJ1-2|.
TGTGCCAGCAGCTTAGGTGGGGGCCCTCGATATGGCTACACCTTC
CASSLGGGPRYGYTF
>TRBV6-5|TRBD2|TRBJ2-5|once
TGTGCCAGCACCCGGACTAGCGCAGAGACCCAGTACTTC
CASTRTSAETQYF
>TRBV5-6|.|TRBJ1-5|.
TGTGCCAGCAGCGTGGGGGGCAGGGGCCCCACTCAGCCCCAGCATTTT
CASSVGGRGPTQPQHF
>TRBV4-3|.|TRBJ2-4|.
TGCGCCAGCGCTCAGGGGTCCGAGGAAGCCAAAAACATTCAGTACTTC
CASAQGSEEAKNIQYF
>TRBV11-3|TRBD2|TRBJ2-3|.
TGTGCCAGCAGCCCTAGCGGGGGGTCTTCCACAGATACGCAGTATTTT
CASSPSGGSSTDTQYF
>TRBV2|TRBD1|TRBJ1-2|.
TGTGCCAGCAGTCCCGGGACAGGTTATGGCTACACCTTC
CASSPGTGYGYTF
>TRBV19|.|TRBJ2-3|.
TGTGCCAGTAGTATAGCGCCTGGGACATACAGCACAGATACGCAGTATTTT
CASSIAPGTYSTDTQYF
>TRBV19|TRBD1|TRBJ1-5|.
TGTGCCAGTAGTACTGCCGTCGGCAGGGGGAATCAGCCCCAGCATTTT
CASSTAVGRGNQPQHF
>TRBV27|TRBD1|TRBJ2-7|.
TGTGCCAGCAGTTATAATGGACAGGGCGAAGATTTTTACGAGCAGTACTTC
CASSYNGQGEDFYEQYF
>TRBV2|.|TRBJ1-1|.
TGTGCCAGCTCTCAGGTTCCCATGAACACTGAAGCTTTCTTT
CASSQVPMNTEAFF
>TRBV7-9|.|TRBJ1-2|.
TGTGCCAGCAGCACCAGAAGGACAGACCCTAACTATGGCTACACCTTC
CASSTRRTDPNYGYTF